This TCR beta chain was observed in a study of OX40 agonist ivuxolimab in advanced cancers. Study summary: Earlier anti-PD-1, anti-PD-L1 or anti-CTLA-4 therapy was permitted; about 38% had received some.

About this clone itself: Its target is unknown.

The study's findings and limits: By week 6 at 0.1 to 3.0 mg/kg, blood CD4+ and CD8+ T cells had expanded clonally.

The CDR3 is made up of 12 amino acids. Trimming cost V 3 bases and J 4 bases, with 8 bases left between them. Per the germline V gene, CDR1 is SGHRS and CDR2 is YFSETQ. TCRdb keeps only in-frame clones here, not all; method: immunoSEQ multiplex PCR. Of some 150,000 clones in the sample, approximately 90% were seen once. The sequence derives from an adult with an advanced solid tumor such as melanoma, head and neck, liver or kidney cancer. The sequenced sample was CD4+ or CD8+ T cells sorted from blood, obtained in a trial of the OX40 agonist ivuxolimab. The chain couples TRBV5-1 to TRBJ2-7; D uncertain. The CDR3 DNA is TGCGCCAGCAGCTACGACGGATACGAGCAGTACTTC. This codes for CASSYDGYEQYF.